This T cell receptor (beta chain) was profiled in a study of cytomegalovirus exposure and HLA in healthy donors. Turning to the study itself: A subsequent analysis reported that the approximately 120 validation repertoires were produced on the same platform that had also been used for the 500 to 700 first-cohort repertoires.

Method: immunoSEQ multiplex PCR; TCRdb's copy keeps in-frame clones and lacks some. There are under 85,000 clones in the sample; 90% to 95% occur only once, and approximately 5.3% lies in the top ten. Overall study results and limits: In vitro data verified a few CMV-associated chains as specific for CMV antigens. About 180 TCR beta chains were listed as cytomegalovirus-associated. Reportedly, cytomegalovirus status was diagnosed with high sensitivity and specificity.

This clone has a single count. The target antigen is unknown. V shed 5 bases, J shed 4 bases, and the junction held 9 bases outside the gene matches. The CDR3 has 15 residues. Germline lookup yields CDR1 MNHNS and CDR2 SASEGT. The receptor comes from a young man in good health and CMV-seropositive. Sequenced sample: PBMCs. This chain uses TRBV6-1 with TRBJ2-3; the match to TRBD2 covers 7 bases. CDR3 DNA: TGTGCCAGCAGTCTTAGCGGGCCAGGAGCAGATACGCAGTATTTT. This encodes CASSLSGPGADTQYF.